This TCR beta chain was obtained from a study of CD8 T cells in Susac syndrome. This CDR3 is built from 13 residues. Germline lookup yields CDR1 DFQATT and CDR2 SNEGSKA (reference sequence). The RNA, about 0.45 to 1 ug, was put through reverse transcription using random hexamers. MiXCR was run by TCRdb on the immunoSEQ multiplex PCR reads, yielding one entry per CDR3 protein. This table has about 140,000 distinct CDR3 sequences, approximately 95% appearing once. The rearrangement joins TRBV20-1 to TRBJ2-1; TRBD1 matches 12 bases. The clonotype originates from a human donor with Susac syndrome. Sequenced sample: CD4+ T cells from PBMCs. CDR3: CSQGQGARGEQFF. The CDR3 nucleotides are TGCAGCCAGGGACAGGGGGCTAGGGGTGAGCAGTTCTTC.